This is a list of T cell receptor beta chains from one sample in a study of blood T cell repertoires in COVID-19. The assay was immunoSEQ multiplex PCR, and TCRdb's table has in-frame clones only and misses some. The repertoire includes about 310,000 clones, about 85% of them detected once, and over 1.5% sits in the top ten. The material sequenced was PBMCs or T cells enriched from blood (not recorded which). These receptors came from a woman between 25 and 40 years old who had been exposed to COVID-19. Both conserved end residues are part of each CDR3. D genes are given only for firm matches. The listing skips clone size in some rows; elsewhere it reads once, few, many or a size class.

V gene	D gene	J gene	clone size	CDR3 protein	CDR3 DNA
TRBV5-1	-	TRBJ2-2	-	CASSLMGGEVGELFF	TGCGCCAGCAGCTTAATGGGGGGAGAGGTCGGGGAGCTGTTTTTT
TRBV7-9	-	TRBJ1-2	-	CASSYDRHNYGYTF	TGTGCCAGCAGCTACGACAGACATAACTATGGCTACACCTTC
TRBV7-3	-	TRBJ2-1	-	CASSLAEWNEQFF	TGTGCCAGCAGCTTGGCCGAATGGAATGAGCAGTTCTTC
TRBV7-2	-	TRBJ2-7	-	CASSYTGGEQYF	TGTGCCAGCAGCTACACAGGTGGCGAGCAGTACTTC
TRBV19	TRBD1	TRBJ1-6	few	CASSISLDRGTSPLHF	TGTGCCAGTAGTATCAGTCTGGACAGGGGTACTTCACCCCTCCACTTT
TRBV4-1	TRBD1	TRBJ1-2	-	CASSQRQGAAGYTF	TGCGCCAGCAGCCAGAGACAGGGGGCGGCTGGCTACACCTTC
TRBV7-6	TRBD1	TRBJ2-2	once	CASSPDRVSWTGELFF	TGTGCCAGCAGCCCGGACAGGGTTTCGTGGACCGGGGAGCTGTTTTTT
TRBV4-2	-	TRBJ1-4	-	CASSQGTRGNEKLFF	TGTGCCAGCAGCCAAGGGACAAGAGGTAATGAAAAACTGTTTTTT
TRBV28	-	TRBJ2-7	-	CASSLTAIYSYEQYF	TGTGCCAGCAGTTTGACAGCAATCTACTCCTACGAGCAGTACTTC
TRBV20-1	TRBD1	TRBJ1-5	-	CSASRQGVIQPQHF	TGCAGTGCCAGTAGACAGGGTGTGATACAGCCCCAGCATTTT
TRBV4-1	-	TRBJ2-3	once	CASSQDLSPYTQYF	TGCGCCAGCAGCCAAGATCTTAGTCCCTATACGCAGTATTTT
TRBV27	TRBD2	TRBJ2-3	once	CASSLEGGTSGRETDTQYF	TGTGCCAGCAGTTTAGAAGGTGGGACTAGCGGGAGAGAGACAGATACGCAGTATTTT
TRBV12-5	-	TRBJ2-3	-	CASGLTRDTQYF	TGTGCTAGTGGTTTGACGCGGGATACGCAGTATTTT
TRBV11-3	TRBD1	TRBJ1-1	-	CASSSPGQGNTEAFF	TGTGCCAGCAGCTCACCGGGACAGGGGAACACTGAAGCTTTCTTT
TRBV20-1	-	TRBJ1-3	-	CSASLSGNTIYF	TGCAGTGCTAGTCTCTCTGGAAACACCATATATTTT
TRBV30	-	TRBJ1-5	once	CAWSSERNQPQHF	TGTGCCTGGAGTTCAGAACGCAATCAGCCCCAGCATTTT
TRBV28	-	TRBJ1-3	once	CASRTQEGGNTIYF	TGTGCCAGCAGGACCCAAGAGGGTGGAAACACCATATATTTT
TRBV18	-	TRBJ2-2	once	CASSPPLGEGTGELFF	TGTGCCAGCTCACCACCCCTAGGGGAAGGCACCGGGGAGCTGTTTTTT
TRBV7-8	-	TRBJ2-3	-	CASSLPLAGADTQYF	TGTGCCAGCAGCTTACCGCTAGCCGGAGCAGATACGCAGTATTTT
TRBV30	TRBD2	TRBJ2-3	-	CAWSVAGGVTDTQYF	TGTGCCTGGAGTGTAGCGGGGGGGGTCACAGATACGCAGTATTTT
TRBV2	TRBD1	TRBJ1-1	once	CASELLDRGSWGAFF	TGTGCCAGCGAGCTATTGGACAGGGGTTCTTGGGGAGCTTTCTTT
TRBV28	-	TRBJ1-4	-	CASSPTGATNEKLFF	TGTGCCAGCAGTCCAACAGGTGCCACTAATGAAAAACTGTTTTTT
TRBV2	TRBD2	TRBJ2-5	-	CASHHPGLAREIRETQYF	TGTGCCAGCCATCACCCGGGACTAGCGAGAGAGATTAGAGAGACCCAGTACTTC
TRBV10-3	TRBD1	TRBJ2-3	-	CATEQGASNTQYF	TGTGCCACCGAGCAGGGGGCATCTAATACGCAGTATTTT
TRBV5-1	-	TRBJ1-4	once	CASSPLTTNEKLFF	TGCGCCAGCAGCCCGTTAACAACTAATGAAAAACTGTTTTTT
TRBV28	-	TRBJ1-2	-	CASSWGQAPGYTF	TGTGCCAGCAGTTGGGGGCAGGCTCCTGGCTACACCTTC
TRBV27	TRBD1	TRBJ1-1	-	CASSLIPGGQVTEAFF	TGTGCCAGCAGTTTAATCCCAGGGGGCCAGGTCACCGAAGCTTTCTTT
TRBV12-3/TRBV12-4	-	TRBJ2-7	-	CASSLASVYEQYF	TGTGCCAGCAGTTTAGCAAGCGTCTACGAGCAGTACTTC
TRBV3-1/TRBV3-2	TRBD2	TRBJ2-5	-	CASSQSSGGVRETQYF	TGTGCCAGCAGCCAATCTAGCGGGGGGGTCCGAGAGACCCAGTACTTC
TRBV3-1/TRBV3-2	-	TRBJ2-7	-	CASSYSYEQYF	TGTGCCAGCAGCTACTCCTACGAGCAGTACTTC
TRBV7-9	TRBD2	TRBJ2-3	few	CASSNSGQSTDTQYF	TGTGCCAGCAGCAATAGCGGGCAATCCACAGATACGCAGTATTTT
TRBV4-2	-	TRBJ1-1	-	CASSQEFGAETEAFF	TGTGCCAGCAGCCAAGAATTTGGGGCCGAGACTGAAGCTTTCTTT
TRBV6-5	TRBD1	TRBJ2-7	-	CASSYRDRYYEQYF	TGTGCCAGCAGTTACCGGGACAGGTACTACGAGCAGTACTTC
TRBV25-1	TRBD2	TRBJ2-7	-	CASSRTSGRVYEQYF	TGTGCCAGCAGTCGGACTAGCGGGAGAGTGTACGAGCAGTACTTC
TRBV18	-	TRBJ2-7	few	CASSPAQGAYEQYF	TGTGCCAGCTCCCCGGCCCAGGGCGCCTACGAGCAGTACTTC
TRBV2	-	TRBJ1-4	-	CASSAPRGLFF	TGTGCCAGCAGTGCACCACGCGGACTGTTTTTT
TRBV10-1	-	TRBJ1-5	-	CASRGGGDQPQHF	TGCGCCAGCAGGGGGGGAGGCGATCAGCCCCAGCATTTT
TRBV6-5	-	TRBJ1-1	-	CASSYGVTGSEAFF	TGTGCCAGCAGTTATGGGGTTACAGGGTCTGAAGCTTTCTTT
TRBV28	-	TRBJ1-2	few	CASSPRRGYYGYTF	TGTGCCAGCAGTCCCCGAAGGGGTTACTATGGCTACACCTTC
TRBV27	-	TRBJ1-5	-	CASSLLGQPQHF	TGTGCCAGCAGTTTGCTCGGGCAGCCCCAGCATTTT
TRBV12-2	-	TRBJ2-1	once	CASRLDSAGGSFNEQFF	TGTGCAAGTCGCTTAGATTCGGCGGGGGGAAGTTTCAATGAGCAGTTCTTC
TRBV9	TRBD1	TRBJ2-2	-	CASSSQQGADGELFF	TGTGCCAGCAGCTCCCAACAGGGGGCTGACGGGGAGCTGTTTTTT
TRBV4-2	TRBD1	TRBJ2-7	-	CASSPDRVMTEQYF	TGTGCCAGCAGCCCCGACAGGGTCATGACCGAGCAGTACTTC
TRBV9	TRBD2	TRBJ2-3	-	CASSVGGGGDDTQYF	TGTGCCAGCAGCGTAGGTGGGGGAGGGGATGATACGCAGTATTTT
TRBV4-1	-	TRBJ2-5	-	CASSRLPAGETQYF	TGCGCCAGCAGCCGCCTCCCCGCGGGGGAGACCCAGTACTTC
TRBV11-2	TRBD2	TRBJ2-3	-	CASSLGLADTDTQYF	TGTGCCAGCAGCTTAGGGCTAGCGGACACAGATACGCAGTATTTT